This T cell receptor beta chain was found in a study of control samples from healthy donors and cancer patients. Method: immunoSEQ multiplex PCR; TCRdb's copy keeps in-frame clones and lacks some. This sample carries about 110,000 clones, approximately 93% of them seen once, and the ten largest clones take 6% to 8.5%. In this sample, this clone turned up a few times. This sequence originates from a woman aged 18-30 years in good health. The sequencing input was blood.

For the CDR3, the DNA is TGCGCCAGCAGCCTAAAGTGGGTGGCGACTAGCACAGATACGCAGTATTTT. Its protein product is CASSLKWVATSTDTQYF. The J gene is TRBJ2-3, the V gene TRBV4-3; no definite D call. The CDR3 totals 17 residues. The germline V gene has CDR1 LGHNA and CDR2 YSLEER. The V gene lost 4 bases and the J gene lost 0 bases, with 17 bases spanning the gap.